This entry features one T cell receptor (beta chain) sequence. These data come from a study of blood T cell repertoires in COVID-19. Looking at the study overall: Acute and convalescent COVID-19 specimens originated in the United States, Italy and Spain. T cells, B-cell-depleted T cells, or PBMCs provided the cDNA or gDNA that served as material.

Trimming removed 1 base at V and 2 bases at J, with 15 bases between. This CDR3 spans 16 amino acids. From germline, CDR1 is SGHTA and CDR2 FQGNSA. Repertoires were generated with immunoSEQ multiplex PCR, while TCRdb's copy carries only in-frame clones and drops some. Found here are 300,000 or so clones, around 83% of them singletons; the top ten hold roughly 1.3%. The chain has TRBV7-2 and TRBJ2-7; no definite D call. The TCR sequence derives from a woman in her forties or fifties with acute or convalescent COVID-19. Sequenced material: peripheral blood. The CDR3 nucleotides read TGTGCCAGCAGCTTAGGCGGCTGGCCTAATACCTACGAGCAGTACTTC. Translating it yields CASSLGGWPNTYEQYF.